The rows below give T cell receptor beta chains drawn from one sample of a study of OX40 agonist ivuxolimab in advanced cancers. Sequencing was performed with immunoSEQ multiplex PCR; in TCRdb, only in-frame clones are kept and a portion is missing. The table includes fewer than 20,000 clones, approximately 83% detected once. This sample comprised CD4+ or CD8+ T cells sorted from blood, obtained in a trial of the OX40 agonist ivuxolimab. The source is an adult with an advanced solid tumor such as melanoma, head and neck, liver or kidney cancer. Each CDR3 is given with its conserved first and last residue. The D gene is left open where the match is weak. Not all rows give a size; the values are once, few, many and, for expanded clones, a class.

CDR3 DNA: TGTGCCAGCAGTGCAGGACGGGACATTCAGTACTTC
CDR3 protein: CASSAGRDIQYF
CDR3 length: 12
clone size: NA
D gene: NA
J gene: TRBJ2-4
V gene: TRBV2

CDR3 DNA: TGTGCCAGCAGTGAAGCACTAGCGGGAGTCGGGGAGCTGTTTTTT
CDR3 protein: CASSEALAGVGELFF
CDR3 length: 15
clone size: NA
D gene: TRBD2
J gene: TRBJ2-2
V gene: TRBV2

CDR3 DNA: TGTGCCAGCAGTACTACCCAGACAGGGCTCTATGGCTACACCTTC
CDR3 protein: CASSTTQTGLYGYTF
CDR3 length: 15
clone size: NA
D gene: TRBD1
J gene: TRBJ1-2
V gene: TRBV6-1

CDR3 DNA: TGTGCCAGCAGTTACACCTTGGACAGGGGGGAGGAGCAGTACTTC
CDR3 protein: CASSYTLDRGEEQYF
CDR3 length: 15
clone size: NA
D gene: TRBD1
J gene: TRBJ2-5
V gene: TRBV6-6

CDR3 DNA: TGTGCCACCAGCAGAGTACACGAGACCCAGTACTTC
CDR3 protein: CATSRVHETQYF
CDR3 length: 12
clone size: NA
D gene: NA
J gene: TRBJ2-5
V gene: TRBV15

CDR3 DNA: TGTGCCAGCACTCTAGAGGGGGCCGAAGAGACCCAGTACTTC
CDR3 protein: CASTLEGAEETQYF
CDR3 length: 14
clone size: NA
D gene: TRBD1
J gene: TRBJ2-5
V gene: TRBV28

CDR3 DNA: TGTGCCAGCTCACCACCGGCCCAGGGGGCCCAGAATGAGCAGTTCTTC
CDR3 protein: CASSPPAQGAQNEQFF
CDR3 length: 16
clone size: NA
D gene: TRBD1
J gene: TRBJ2-1
V gene: TRBV18

CDR3 DNA: TGTGCCAGCAGTCCAACAGGGGGTAGCACTGAAGCTTTCTTT
CDR3 protein: CASSPTGGSTEAFF
CDR3 length: 14
clone size: NA
D gene: TRBD1
J gene: TRBJ1-1
V gene: TRBV6-5

CDR3 DNA: TGTGCCAGTAGTATAGCAGGCAGCCTCTACGAGCAGTACTTC
CDR3 protein: CASSIAGSLYEQYF
CDR3 length: 14
clone size: NA
D gene: NA
J gene: TRBJ2-7
V gene: TRBV19

CDR3 DNA: TGTGCCAGCAGTTCCCTTCACGGTAACACTGAAGCTTTCTTT
CDR3 protein: CASSSLHGNTEAFF
CDR3 length: 14
clone size: NA
D gene: NA
J gene: TRBJ1-1
V gene: TRBV28

CDR3 DNA: TGCGCCAGCAAGGGAGGGTCTAGTGGGAAAGTAACGACCCAGTACTTC
CDR3 protein: CASKGGSSGKVTTQYF
CDR3 length: 16
clone size: few
D gene: TRBD2
J gene: TRBJ2-5
V gene: TRBV10-1

CDR3 DNA: TGTGCCAGCAGTCATCAAGCCGGGGGAAAGAACGAGCAGTACTTC
CDR3 protein: CASSHQAGGKNEQYF
CDR3 length: 15
clone size: NA
D gene: NA
J gene: TRBJ2-7
V gene: TRBV6-5

CDR3 DNA: TGTGCCAGCAGTTACTCCATTGGACAGGGAGATTTTCAGGACTTC
CDR3 protein: CASSYSIGQGDFQDF
CDR3 length: 15
clone size: NA
D gene: TRBD1
J gene: TRBJ2-5
V gene: TRBV6-6

CDR3 DNA: TGTGCCAGCAGCCCAGACAGGGTCTCTGGAAACACCATATATTTT
CDR3 protein: CASSPDRVSGNTIYF
CDR3 length: 15
clone size: once
D gene: TRBD1
J gene: TRBJ1-3
V gene: TRBV5-4

CDR3 DNA: TGTGCCAGCAGCTTACTCGAAGGCACCGGGGAGCTGTTTTTT
CDR3 protein: CASSLLEGTGELFF
CDR3 length: 14
clone size: once
D gene: NA
J gene: TRBJ2-2
V gene: TRBV7-2

CDR3 DNA: TGTGCCAGCAGTTTAAATAGGAACACTGAAGCTTTCTTT
CDR3 protein: CASSLNRNTEAFF
CDR3 length: 13
clone size: NA
D gene: NA
J gene: TRBJ1-1
V gene: TRBV27

CDR3 DNA: TGTGCCAGCAGTGACTCAACTGAGGACGGGTTCTTC
CDR3 protein: CASSDSTEDGFF
CDR3 length: 12
clone size: NA
D gene: NA
J gene: TRBJ2-1
V gene: TRBV6-4